A single sample gave rise to the 21 T cell receptor beta chains below, sequenced in a study of monozygotic twins with inflammatory bowel disease (dated by TCRdb to the late 2010s). The library relied on 5' RACE. Sequencing relied on an Illumina HiSeq 2500. After the reads were reprocessed by TCRdb, one entry was made per CDR3 protein sequence, with no DNA. This sample's listing comprises approximately 330,000 distinct CDR3 sequences. The ten biggest clones cover around 2% of the sample. Material for sequencing was blood. These receptors were taken from a human donor with ulcerative colitis or Crohn's disease, or a healthy co-twin of an affected twin (not recorded which).

The rearrangement links TRBV27 to TRBJ2-1; with no DNA, the TCRdb D assignment of TRBD1 cannot be verified. Germline V gene data show CDR1 as MNHEY and CDR2 as SMNVEV (reference sequence). This CDR3 comprises 15 residues. The CDR3 loop reads CASSFRTLRGDEQFF.

The CDR3 here is CASSREPGLAGVETQYF. This rearrangement joins TRBV11-2 to TRBJ2-5; the D call of TRBD2 rests on TCRdb alone, since no DNA is present to check it. CDR1 and CDR2 (germline): SGHAT, FQNNGV. This CDR3 region has 17 residues.

The chain carries TRBV5-1 and TRBJ2-2; TCRdb's assignment of TRBD1 cannot be checked, as there is no DNA. There are 16 residues in the CDR3. Per the germline V gene, CDR1 is SGHRS and CDR2 is YFSETQ. The CDR3 here is CASSLGHLGHTGELFF.

V usage is TRBV7-8 and J usage is TRBJ2-7; the TCRdb call, TRBD2, lacks DNA for checking. The germline V gene encodes CDR1 SGHVS and CDR2 FQNEAQ. This CDR3 comprises 15 residues. CDR3 sequence: CASSLEEGGGYEQYF.

CDR3 amino acids: CSALPETGGETQYF. V gene TRBV20-1 combines with J gene TRBJ2-5; TCRdb's D call, TRBD1, is unchecked because there is no DNA. This CDR3 region has 14 residues. Looked up from germline, CDR1 is DFQATT and CDR2 is SNEGSKA (reference sequence).

The V call is TRBV11-2, the J call TRBJ2-7; TCRdb calls TRBD2, which cannot be checked without DNA. This CDR3 has 12 amino acids. CDR1 and CDR2 from the germline V gene are SGHAT and FQNNGV. The chain's CDR3 is CASSRGSNEQYF.

V gene TRBV6-2 or TRBV6-3 combines with J gene TRBJ1-1; checking the TCRdb D call of TRBD1 is not possible without DNA. This CDR3 comprises 15 residues. Germline V gene sequence: CDR1 MNHEY, CDR2 SVGEGT. CDR3 residues: CASRQSGPRDTEAFF.

The rearrangement links TRBV27 to TRBJ2-7; TCRdb proposes TRBD1, but this gene call is untestable without DNA. CDR3 length equals 15 residues. Looked up from germline, CDR1 is MNHEY and CDR2 is SMNVEV (reference sequence). The CDR3 loop reads CASSLSGGTGYEQYF.

V usage is TRBV5-1 and J usage is TRBJ2-7. Germline CDR1 SGHRS, CDR2 YFSETQ. The length of the CDR3 is 15 residues. CDR3 in amino acids: CASSRTSVGSYEQYF. Complete variable domain (other parts from reference TRBV5-1 and TRBJ2-7): KAGVTQTPRYLIKTRGQQVTLSCSPISGHRSVSWYQQTPGQGLQFLFEYFSETQRNKGNFPGRFSGRQFSNSRSEMNVSTLELGDSALYLCASSRTSVGSYEQYFGPGTRLTVT.

V usage is TRBV12-3 or TRBV12-4 and J usage is TRBJ2-1. The CDR3 has 14 residues. This CDR3 is CASEQGATRNEQFF.

The rearrangement links TRBV27 to TRBJ2-7; checking the TCRdb D call of TRBD1 is not possible without DNA. Germline CDR1 reads MNHEY; CDR2 reads SMNVEV (reference sequence). The CDR3 is 14 amino acids. CDR3 in amino acids: CASSFQVPFYEQYF.

The chain uses TRBV20-1 and TRBJ2-7; TCRdb picks TRBD1, but there is no DNA to check that call. The CDR3 is 12 residues long. Germline assignment: CDR1 DFQATT and CDR2 SNEGSKA (reference sequence). CDR3: CIIGTGDYEQYF.

The V and J genes are TRBV4-1 and TRBJ1-5. The CDR3 is 16 amino acids. Looked up from germline, CDR1 is MGHRA and CDR2 is YSYEKL. The CDR3: CASSQEAGAINQPQHF.

This CDR3 is CASSLVSTSGSYNEQFF. The chain combines TRBV7-9 with TRBJ2-1; TCRdb reports TRBD2, a call that lacks DNA to check it against. This CDR3 comprises 17 residues. CDR1 and CDR2 from the germline V gene are SEHNR and FQNEAQ (reference sequence).

CDR3 amino acids: CASSLAGRNQPQHF. The chain links TRBV27 to TRBJ1-5. The CDR3 spans 14 residues. CDR1 and CDR2 (germline): MNHEY, SMNVEV (reference sequence).

V usage is TRBV7-3 and J usage is TRBJ2-3; checking the TCRdb D call of TRBD1 is not possible without DNA. CDR3 length: 15 residues. From germline, CDR1 is SGHTA and CDR2 FQGTGA. CDR3: CASSRGAGSTDTQYF.

The V and J genes are TRBV6-5 and TRBJ1-4; TCRdb selects TRBD1, and the lack of DNA leaves this call unchecked. The CDR3 covers 13 residues. Looked up from germline, CDR1 is MNHEY and CDR2 is SVGAGI. CDR3 in amino acids: CASSLGQGGKLFF.

This chain uses TRBV5-1 with TRBJ1-2; the D call from TCRdb, TRBD1, cannot be confirmed without DNA. This CDR3 comprises 14 residues. CDR1 and CDR2 (germline): SGHRS, YFSETQ. CDR3 sequence: CASSLAGPEGGYTF.

The V call is TRBV11-2, the J call TRBJ1-1. This CDR3 comprises 15 residues. CDR1 is SGHAT, CDR2 FQNNGV, per germline. This CDR3 reads CASSFGRLENTEAFF.

The chain is built from TRBV7-9 and TRBJ2-5; checking the TCRdb D call of TRBD1 is not possible without DNA. The CDR3 covers 15 residues. CDR1 is SEHNR and CDR2 is FQNEAQ in the germline V gene (reference sequence). The CDR3 spells CASSSYQGVWETQYF.

The V gene is TRBV28, the J gene TRBJ2-7; the D gene TCRdb calls, TRBD1, cannot be checked with no DNA. The germline CDR1 and CDR2 sequences are MDHEN and SYDVKM. The length of the CDR3 is 15 residues. The CDR3 is CASSLSGTAIYEQYF. Full variable domain (outside the CDR3, taken from reference TRBV28 and TRBJ2-7): DVKVTQSSRYLVKRTGEKVFLECVQDMDHENMFWYRQDPGLGLRLIYFSYDVKMKEKGDIPEGYSVSREKKERFSLILESASTNQTSMYLCASSLSGTAIYEQYFGPGTRLTVT.